A selection of T cell receptor beta chains follows, all from one sample in a study of human T cells and chemical hapten exposure. One entry per CDR3 protein results from TCRdb running MiXCR on the RACE reads. The table lists about 130,000 distinct CDR3 sequences, approximately 9.1% of them singletons. The sequenced sample was whole blood. These TCRs come from a male donor in good health. Some clones in this sample may be carry-over from other donors' samples. Each CDR3 is given with its conserved first and last residue. A D gene is named only where the DNA matches it firmly.

d_gene | len | j_gene | v_gene | CDR3aa
NA | 16 | TRBJ2-3 | TRBV12-3/TRBV12-4 | CASSSHYNLRTDTQYF
NA | 14 | TRBJ2-2 | TRBV12-3/TRBV12-4 | CASSRTENTGELFF
TRBD1 | 15 | TRBJ2-5 | TRBV6-5 | CASTPDRGYQETQYF
TRBD1 | 14 | TRBJ1-1 | TRBV20-1 | CSARGSGGAGGHFF
NA | 13 | TRBJ2-1 | TRBV6-2/TRBV6-3 | CASTPVVWTEQFF
NA | 15 | TRBJ2-6 | TRBV11-1 | CASSSGSSGANVLTF
NA | 16 | TRBJ2-3 | TRBV5-6 | CASSFRSGTGTDTQYF
TRBD2 | 16 | TRBJ2-4 | TRBV7-8 | CASSLTAGGLQNIQYF
NA | 16 | TRBJ2-5 | TRBV12-3/TRBV12-4 | CASSFQAKRFVETQYF
NA | 15 | TRBJ1-1 | TRBV19 | CASSIGRLENTEAFF
TRBD1 | 16 | TRBJ1-5 | TRBV12-3/TRBV12-4 | CASTLGATGGAEPQHF
TRBD1 | 14 | TRBJ1-1 | TRBV5-5 | CASSLDRGRTEAFF
TRBD1 | 15 | TRBJ2-5 | TRBV10-3 | CAISESGRGHETQYF
NA | 15 | TRBJ2-3 | TRBV7-9 | CASSLGRSATDTQYF
NA | 11 | TRBJ1-1 | TRBV29-1 | CSVEGNTEAFF
NA | 14 | TRBJ1-3 | TRBV9 | CASSVGDSGNTIYF
TRBD1 | 16 | TRBJ2-1 | TRBV7-9 | CASSSPTGDTSDEQFF
NA | 13 | TRBJ2-7 | TRBV21-1 | CASSIRQGDEQYF
NA | 14 | TRBJ1-5 | TRBV3-1 | CASSPARGNQPQHF
NA | 12 | TRBJ1-4 | TRBV20-1 | CSADGNNEKLFF
NA | 18 | TRBJ2-1 | TRBV6-6 | CASREGEEGQGILNEQFF
NA | 16 | TRBJ1-1 | TRBV5-1 | CASSSGVGLGNTEAFF
TRBD2 | 15 | TRBJ2-1 | TRBV5-6 | CASSLGLAGVGEQFF
NA | 12 | TRBJ2-5 | TRBV20-1 | CSAGPGQETQYF
TRBD2 | 17 | TRBJ2-3 | TRBV9 | CASSPRLAGVGVDTQYF
NA | 17 | TRBJ1-2 | TRBV7-3 | CASSSGQSGGGNYGYTF
TRBD2 | 18 | TRBJ2-7 | TRBV2 | CASSSIPLAGGSPYEQYF
NA | 13 | TRBJ2-7 | TRBV7-6 | CASSPGVGNEQYF
TRBD1 | 15 | TRBJ1-1 | TRBV5-1 | CASSFPRQGSTEAFF
NA | 14 | TRBJ1-2 | TRBV25-1 | CASSEQEKRYGYTF
NA | 14 | TRBJ1-1 | TRBV20-1 | CSARHDIGHTEAFF
NA | 14 | TRBJ1-6 | TRBV12-5 | CASGFGGDNSPLHF
NA | 12 | TRBJ1-1 | TRBV7-9 | CASSPWQSEAFF
NA | 12 | TRBJ2-1 | TRBV19 | CASSVTYNEQFF
TRBD1 | 18 | TRBJ2-2 | TRBV19 | CASRYAPWDRVFTGELFF
NA | 13 | TRBJ2-3 | TRBV9 | CASSVEEADTQYF